Following are 21 T cell receptor beta chains from one sample sequenced in a study of vaccination and CD4 T cells after COVID-19. Their cognate antigens are unknown. Treatment denoted: approximately 9-day PBMC culture with coronavirus spike peptide pools or control peptides (ViraFEST assay). Ahead of the COVID-19 pandemic (2011-2018), the CD4+ T cells of the unexposed donor were collected. Sequencing of cultured CD4+ T cell DNA used the Oncomine TCR Beta short-read assay. TCRdb itself ran the PCR reads through MiXCR, one entry per CDR3 protein. The table includes 6,500 to 9,000 distinct CDR3 sequences, under 60% detected once. Sample: CD4+ T cells from blood, cultured in vitro. The receptors were gathered from a human donor in good health.

The chain recombines TRBV19 with TRBJ2-2; a weak D match, TRBD1 (6 bases). The CDR3 has 16 residues. Germline V gene sequence: CDR1 LNHDA, CDR2 SQIVND (reference sequence). V was shortened by 2 bases and J by 7 bases, with 17 bases between the two germline ends. CDR3 DNA: TGTGCCAGTAGTATACCCGGGGCAGGGGTGGTCGGGGAGCTGTTTTTT. This gives the protein CASSIPGAGVVGELFF.

The genes are TRBV15 and TRBJ2-7; the D is unclear. Germline CDR1 LNHNV, CDR2 YYDKDF (reference sequence). Between the trimmed V and J ends, which lost 0 bases and 0 bases, there was a span of 9 bases. The CDR3 is 15 amino acids. The CDR3, as DNA: TGTGCCACCAGCAGAGATCGAGGCAGCTCCTACGAGCAGTACTTC. It yields the protein CATSRDRGSSYEQYF.

The chain joins TRBV15 to TRBJ1-6, with 8 nucleotides matching TRBD1. The CDR3 runs 15 residues. Trimming cost V 2 bases and J 6 bases; bases outside gene matches: 3. Germline-derived CDR1 and CDR2 are LNHNV and YYDKDF (reference sequence). CDR3 nucleotides: TGTGCCACCAGCAGAATGACAGGGGCTAATTCACCCCTCCACTTT. Translating gives CATSRMTGANSPLHF.

This clonotype is classed as medium-sized (0.01 to 0.1%). The junction shows a germline mismatch at one end, possibly a read error. The chain is built from TRBV6-1 and TRBJ1-6; D might be TRBD1 (6 bases). The CDR3 has 13 residues. The germline CDR1 and CDR2 sequences are MNHNS and SASEGT. Written as DNA, the CDR3 is TGTGCCAGCAGACAGGGTTATACTTCACCCCTCCACTTT. Residues: CASRQGYTSPLHF.

The gene calls are TRBV5-4 and TRBJ1-1, with 8 bases that match TRBD1. The germline gives CDR1 SGHNT, CDR2 YYREEE (reference sequence). This CDR3 is 14 amino acids long. V gave up 4 bases and J gave up 5 bases; unmatched junction bases: 7. This chain's CDR3 is CASSHRTGMTEAFF. CDR3 sequence (DNA): TGTGCCAGCAGCCACAGGACAGGGATGACTGAAGCTTTCTTT.

V is TRBV20-1 and J is TRBJ1-3; no clear D gene. Germline CDR1 and CDR2: DFQATT and SNEGSKA (reference sequence). The CDR3 covers 12 residues. Deletions cut 1 base from V and 4 bases from J, with 5 bases between. The CDR3 bases are TGCAGTGCTAGAGGCAACGGAAACACCATATATTTT. Its protein product is CSARGNGNTIYF.

This clonotype was observed a few times. The chain links TRBV5-5 to TRBJ1-2; D not certain. Germline loops: CDR1 SGHKS, CDR2 YYEKEE (reference sequence). This CDR3 is 14 amino acids long. V shed 1 base and J shed 4 bases, with 11 bases lying between them. CDR3 nucleotides: TGTGCCAGCAGCTTGCCGGGTTTAGGCTATGGCTACACCTTC. This gives the protein CASSLPGLGYGYTF.

The sample holds a few counts of this clonotype. CDR3 DNA sequence: TGCAGTGCTAGCACAGGACTCTTGGGCACAGATACGCAGTATTTT. It yields the protein CSASTGLLGTDTQYF. This rearrangement joins TRBV20-1 to TRBJ2-3, with D perhaps assigned TRBD1 or TRBD2 (5 bases each). Per germline, CDR1 DFQATT and CDR2 SNEGSKA (reference sequence). The CDR3 runs to 15 residues. V was pared by 3 bases and J by 1 base, with 14 bases between.

This clonotype has a handful of counts. The chain has TRBV20-1 and TRBJ2-5; D not resolved. CDR3 length equals 11 residues. V gave up 4 bases and J gave up 5 bases, with 8 bases separating them. CDR1 is DFQATT, CDR2 SNEGSKA, per germline (reference sequence). As DNA, the CDR3 is TGCAGTGCTAACACTGGGGAGACCCAGTACTTC. It encodes CSANTGETQYF.

This clonotype was seen more than once but under ten times. V usage is TRBV5-4 and J usage is TRBJ1-1; D gene ambiguous. Trimming pared 0 bases from V and 3 bases from J, leaving 3 bases between. Germline-derived CDR1 and CDR2 are SGHNT and YYREEE (reference sequence). The CDR3 runs 12 residues. Here the CDR3 reads CASSLDYTEAFF. As DNA, the CDR3 is TGTGCCAGCAGCTTGGATTACACTGAAGCTTTCTTT.

The chain couples TRBV4-2 to TRBJ2-7, with a weak D call TRBD2 (5 bases). Trimming removed 2 bases from V and 0 bases from J, with 17 bases in between. Germline V lookup: CDR1 LGHNA, CDR2 YNFKEQ. CDR3 size: 17 residues. The CDR3 here is CASSQQTGTTNSYEQYF. The DNA for the CDR3 is TGTGCCAGCAGCCAACAAACGGGAACAACCAACTCCTACGAGCAGTACTTC.

V and J are TRBV30 and TRBJ1-2, with D maybe TRBD1 (5 bases). Germline V gene lookup returns CDR1 GTSNPN and CDR2 SVGIG (reference sequence). CDR3 size: 12 residues. Trimming shortened V by 7 bases and J by 3 bases, and 12 bases separated the two germline ends. The CDR3 bases are TGTGCCTCCGACCGGGGCCACTATGGCTACACCTTC. Its protein is CASDRGHYGYTF.

This rearrangement joins TRBV28 to TRBJ2-5, with D tentatively TRBD1 (7 bases). Trimming stripped 6 bases from V and 5 bases from J, with 16 bases between. This CDR3 is built from 14 residues. The germline gives CDR1 MDHEN, CDR2 SYDVKM. CDR3 sequence: CASSPGGIGETQYF. The CDR3 bases are TGTGCCAGCAGCCCAGGGGGGATAGGTGAGACCCAGTACTTC.

This clonotype was seen only a few times. The rearrangement joins TRBV28 to TRBJ1-2; D is perhaps TRBD1 (6 bases). Germline lookup yields CDR1 MDHEN and CDR2 SYDVKM. Trimming took 6 bases from V and 6 from J, leaving 17 bases between them. CDR3 length: 14 amino acids. CDR3 protein: CASSEALKGDGYTF. CDR3 DNA sequence: TGTGCCAGCAGCGAGGCACTAAAGGGGGATGGCTACACCTTC.

The chain is built from TRBV28 and TRBJ1-2; D gene unclear. V lost 5 bases, J lost 4 bases, and 14 bases lay in between. Germline V gene data show CDR1 as MDHEN and CDR2 as SYDVKM. The CDR3 length is 14 residues. The CDR3 DNA reads as TGTGCCAGCAGTCCTCCCGCCCAGAGCTATGGCTACACCTTC. The encoded protein is CASSPPAQSYGYTF.

This clonotype has a handful of counts. V gene TRBV6-1 combines with J gene TRBJ2-7; D is perhaps TRBD2 (5 bases). The germline V and J ends were trimmed by 0 bases and 7 bases, with 16 bases remaining between them. The CDR3 runs to 15 residues. Germline CDR1 is MNHNS and CDR2 is SASEGT. In DNA form, the CDR3 reads TGTGCCAGCAGTGAAGCGCTATCGGGGTCTAGAGAGCAGTACTTC. Translation gives CASSEALSGSREQYF.

This clonotype was found a few times. This chain joins TRBV20-1 and TRBJ2-7, with unresolved D. CDR3 length equals 14 residues. The V gene's germline CDR1 is DFQATT and CDR2 SNEGSKA (reference sequence). The V gene lost 5 bases and the J gene lost 0 bases, with 14 bases spanning the gap. The CDR3 sequence: CSALPPVSSYEQYF. The DNA of the CDR3 is TGCAGTGCTCTCCCACCGGTGAGCTCCTACGAGCAGTACTTC.

The chain links TRBV6-2 or TRBV6-3 to TRBJ1-1, with a tentative D call TRBD1 (6 bases). The CDR3 sequence is 17 residues long. The germline V and J ends were trimmed by 6 bases and 4 bases, with 24 bases remaining between them. Germline CDR1 reads MNHEY; CDR2 reads SVGEGT. The CDR3 spells CASSPFLGGGAGTEAFF. The CDR3 DNA reads TGTGCCAGCAGCCCCTTCCTAGGGGGGGGGGCAGGCACTGAAGCTTTCTTT.

CDR3 bases: TGTGCCAGTAGTCAGGGGGCGGGCACTGAAGCTTTCTTT. Protein: CASSQGAGTEAFF. The chain links TRBV19 to TRBJ1-1; 8 nucleotides align to TRBD1. The CDR3 sequence is 13 residues long. Germline loops: CDR1 LNHDA, CDR2 SQIVND (reference sequence). The V gene end was trimmed by 5 bases and the J gene end by 4 bases; junction bases not matched to a gene: 3. The variable domain in full, completed from reference TRBV19 and TRBJ1-1, reads DGGITQSPKYLFRKEGQNVTLSCEQNLNHDAMYWYRQDPGQGLRLIYYSQIVNDFQKGDIAEGYSVSREKKESFPLTVTSAQKNPTAFYLCASSQGAGTEAFFGQGTRLTVV.

This rearrangement joins TRBV6-1 to TRBJ2-7, with D unclear. The CDR3 sequence is 13 residues long. Germline V CDR1 and CDR2: MNHNS, SASEGT. V gave up 3 bases and J gave up 2 bases, with 8 bases separating them. DNA of the CDR3: TGTGCCAGCAGTGACCGGTCTCCCTACGAGCAGTACTTC. It codes for CASSDRSPYEQYF.

The J gene is TRBJ1-6, the V gene TRBV7-9, with 8 nucleotides matching TRBD1. Germline loops: CDR1 SEHNR, CDR2 FQNEAQ (reference sequence). V gave up 5 bases and J gave up 9 bases; unmatched junction bases: 6. This CDR3 region has 14 residues. CDR3 bases: TGTGCCAGCAGCAACCGGGACAGGACTTCACCCCTCCACTTT. It codes for CASSNRDRTSPLHF.